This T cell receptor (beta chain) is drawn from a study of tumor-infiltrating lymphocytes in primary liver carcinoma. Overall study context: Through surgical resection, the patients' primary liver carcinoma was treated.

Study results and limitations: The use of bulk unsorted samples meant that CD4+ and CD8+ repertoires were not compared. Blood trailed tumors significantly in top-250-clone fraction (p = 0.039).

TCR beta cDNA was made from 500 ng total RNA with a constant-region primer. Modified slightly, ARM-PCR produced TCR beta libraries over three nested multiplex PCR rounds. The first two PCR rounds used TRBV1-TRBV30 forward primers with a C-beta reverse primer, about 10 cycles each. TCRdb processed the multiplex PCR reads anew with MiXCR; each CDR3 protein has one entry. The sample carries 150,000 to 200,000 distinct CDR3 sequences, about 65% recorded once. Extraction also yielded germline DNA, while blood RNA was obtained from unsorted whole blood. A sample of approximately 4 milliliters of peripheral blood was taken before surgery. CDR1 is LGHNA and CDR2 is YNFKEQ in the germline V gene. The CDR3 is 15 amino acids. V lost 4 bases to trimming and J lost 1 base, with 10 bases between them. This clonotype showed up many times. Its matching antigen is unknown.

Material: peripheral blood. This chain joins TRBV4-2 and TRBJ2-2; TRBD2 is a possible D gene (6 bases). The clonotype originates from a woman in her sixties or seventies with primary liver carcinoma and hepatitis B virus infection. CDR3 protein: CASSREGGNTGELFF. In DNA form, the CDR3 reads TGTGCCAGCAGCCGAGAGGGAGGGAACACCGGGGAGCTGTTTTTT.